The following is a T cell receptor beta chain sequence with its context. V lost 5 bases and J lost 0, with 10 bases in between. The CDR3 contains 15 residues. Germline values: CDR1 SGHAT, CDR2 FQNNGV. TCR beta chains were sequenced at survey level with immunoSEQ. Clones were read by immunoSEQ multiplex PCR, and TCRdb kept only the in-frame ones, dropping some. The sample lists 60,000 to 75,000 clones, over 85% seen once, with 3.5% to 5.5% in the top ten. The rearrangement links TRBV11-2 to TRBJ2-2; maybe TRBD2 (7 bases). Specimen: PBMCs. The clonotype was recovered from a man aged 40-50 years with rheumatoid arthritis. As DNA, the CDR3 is TGTGCCAGCAGCAGCGGGACATCGAACACCGGGGAGCTGTTTTTT. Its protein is CASSSGTSNTGELFF.